This entry lists 23 T cell receptor beta chains sequenced from one sample in a study of T cell responses to AZD1222 COVID-19 vaccine. TCRdb's copy holds only in-frame clones and misses some; the assay was immunoSEQ multiplex PCR. The sample includes approximately 99,000 clones, approximately 90% of them seen just once. The source material was peripheral blood, sampled on day 0 of AZD1222 vaccination. These receptors all stem from an adult in good health.

The chain is built from TRBV6-6 and TRBJ1-2; 7 bases agree with TRBD1. The V and J ends lost 6 bases and 4 bases, in that order; junction bases with no gene match: 5. The germline CDR1 and CDR2 sequences are MNHNY and SVGAGI (reference sequence). The CDR3 extends over 13 amino acids. CDR3 DNA sequence: TGTGCCAGCAGAGACAGGGAGGGCTATGGCTACACCTTC. This gives the protein CASRDREGYGYTF.

The rearrangement joins TRBV27 to TRBJ1-2, with 7 positions matching TRBD1. The CDR3 contains 14 residues. CDR1 and CDR2 from the germline V gene are MNHEY and SMNVEV (reference sequence). J was trimmed by 4 bases and V by 4 bases; bases with no gene match: 6. The chain's CDR3 is CASSSYRGGYGYTF. The CDR3 coding sequence is TGTGCCAGCAGTTCGTACAGGGGTGGCTATGGCTACACCTTC.

A remark on this clone: This CDR3 is also generated by other DNA sequences in the sample. The rearrangement uses TRBV7-8 and TRBJ2-5; no clear D. Per germline, CDR1 SGHVS and CDR2 FQNEAQ. V was shortened by 8 bases and J by 4 bases, with 5 bases between the two germline ends. This CDR3 is built from 10 residues. DNA for the CDR3: TGTGCCAGCGCTCGAGAGACCCAGTACTTC. It is translated as CASARETQYF.

The gene calls are TRBV6-2 or TRBV6-3 and TRBJ2-7; TRBD1 agrees at 8 bases. The CDR3 is 14 amino acids. J lost 4 bases, V lost 4 bases, and 6 bases had no gene match. Germline V gene lookup returns CDR1 MNHEY and CDR2 SVGEGT. The CDR3 sequence: CASSSGGDVYEQYV. The CDR3 bases are TGTGCCAGCAGTTCAGGGGGCGATGTATACGAGCAGTACGTC.

This clone showed up just a few times. The chain carries TRBV15 and TRBJ1-2, with 8 bases aligning to TRBD1. This CDR3 comprises 14 residues. The germline V gene has CDR1 LNHNV and CDR2 YYDKDF (reference sequence). The trim removed 3 bases at V and 5 bases at J, leaving 5 bases unmatched. The CDR3 loop reads CATSRDRVGYGYTF. CDR3 in DNA: TGTGCCACCAGCAGGGACAGGGTTGGATATGGCTACACCTTC.

This chain uses TRBV5-1 with TRBJ2-7; D may correspond to TRBD1 or TRBD2 (5 bases each). Trimming cost V 0 bases and J 2 bases, with 15 bases left between them. CDR1 SGHRS and CDR2 YFSETQ come from the germline V gene. The CDR3 runs to 16 residues. CDR3 residues: CASSLGGRGRTYEQYF. As DNA, the CDR3 is TGCGCCAGCAGCTTGGGGGGTAGGGGACGGACCTACGAGCAGTACTTC.

The chain employs TRBV10-3 and TRBJ2-5; D not certain. In germline, CDR1 is ENHRY, CDR2 SYGVKD. The CDR3 runs to 14 residues. Trimming pared 6 bases from V and 2 bases from J, leaving 13 bases between. The DNA of the CDR3 is TGTGCCATCAGCGACGACACCACACAAGAGACCCAGTACTTC. Amino acids: CAISDDTTQETQYF.

This chain uses TRBV21-1 with TRBJ1-5. TRBV21-1 is reported as a pseudogene. The CDR3 loop spans 16 amino acids. The DNA of the CDR3 is TGTGCCAGCAGCAAAGGGGCGGTCGCCCGCAATCAGCCCCAGCATTTT. This translates into CASSKGAVARNQPQHF.

This chain links TRBV20-1 with TRBJ2-5; a weak D match, TRBD2 (6 bases). The CDR3 totals 18 residues. Deletions cut 3 bases from V and 5 bases from J, with 28 bases between. Germline loops: CDR1 DFQATT, CDR2 SNEGSKA (reference sequence). CDR3 sequence (DNA): TGCAGTGCTAGTGTTGCGGGACCTCGGCAGCTTCGTCCGGAGACCCAGTACTTC. Residues: CSASVAGPRQLRPETQYF.

The genes are TRBV4-1 and TRBJ1-4; a possible D gene is TRBD1 (5 bases). The germline V gene encodes CDR1 MGHRA and CDR2 YSYEKL. Trimming cost V 4 bases and J 3 bases, with 15 bases left between them. There are 16 residues in the CDR3. CDR3 residues: CASSLRVGGSNEKLFF. DNA of the CDR3: TGCGCCAGCAGCCTCCGGGTCGGGGGTTCTAATGAAAAACTGTTTTTT.

The rearrangement uses TRBV14 and TRBJ1-3; TRBD1 matches 7 bases. Per the germline V gene, CDR1 is SGHDN and CDR2 is FVKESK. Trimming at V came to 5 bases and at J to 0 bases, leaving 4 bases not matched to a gene. This CDR3 has 15 residues. The CDR3 DNA follows: TGTGCCAGCAGCAAGGACAGGAGCTCTGGAAACACCATATATTTT. It encodes CASSKDRSSGNTIYF. Full variable domain (missing parts from reference TRBV14 and TRBJ1-3): EAGVTQFPSHSVIEKGQTVTLRCDPISGHDNLYWYRRVMGKEIKFLLHFVKESKQDESGMPNNRFLAERTGGTYSTLKVQPAELEDSGVYFCASSKDRSSGNTIYFGEGSWLTVV.

V usage is TRBV7-2 and J usage is TRBJ2-5; no firm D call. Germline CDR1 is SGHTA and CDR2 is FQGNSA. V was trimmed by 3 bases and J by 5 bases, leaving 10 bases between them. There are 13 residues in the CDR3. The CDR3 loop reads CASSLALWETQYF. CDR3 bases: TGTGCCAGCAGCTTGGCGCTATGGGAGACCCAGTACTTC.

Points on this clone: At one end the junction does not follow the germline gene, possibly because of a read error. CDR3 sequence: CASSSPGRGKNTEAFF. Written as DNA, the CDR3 is TGTGCCAGCAGCTCCCCGGGGCGTGGGAAGAACACTGAAGCTTTCTTT. J is TRBJ1-1 and V is TRBV5-1; D is possibly TRBD1 (5 bases). Germline-derived CDR1 and CDR2 are SGHRS and YFSETQ. The CDR3 consists of 16 residues.

The V and J genes are TRBV2 and TRBJ2-2; possibly TRBD1 or TRBD2 for D (5 bases each). The CDR3 is 14 amino acids. Germline CDR1 SNHLY, CDR2 FYNNEI. V lost 8 bases to trimming and J lost 6 bases, with 16 bases between them. CDR3 bases: TGTGCCAGCTCAATCTCAGGGAGACCCGGGGAGCTGTTTTTT. Its protein is CASSISGRPGELFF.

The chain has TRBV6-5 and TRBJ1-2; 8 bases line up with TRBD1. CDR3 length: 15 amino acids. V trimming: 6 bases; J trimming: 3 bases; junction bases outside the gene matches: 9. Germline CDR1 and CDR2: MNHEY and SVGAGI. CDR3 amino acids: CASSPQGGSHYGYTF. CDR3 coding DNA: TGTGCCAGCAGCCCACAGGGGGGAAGTCACTATGGCTACACCTTC.

This sequence joins TRBV12-3 or TRBV12-4 and TRBJ2-3, with D hard to call. This CDR3 has 11 amino acids. Deletions cut 5 bases from V and 6 bases from J, with 6 bases between. The CDR3: CASSLRDTQYF. The CDR3 DNA follows: TGTGCCAGCAGTCTCCGGGATACGCAGTATTTT.

The CDR3 DNA follows: TGTGCCAGCAGCGCTGGACAGGGGAATTATGGCTACACCTTC. Its protein product is CASSAGQGNYGYTF. This chain connects TRBV7-2 to TRBJ1-2, with 9 positions matching TRBD1. The V gene's germline CDR1 is SGHTA and CDR2 FQGNSA. CDR3 length: 14 residues. V lost 5 bases, J lost 5 bases, and 6 bases stayed unmatched.

About this clone: A junction end diverges from the germline sequence, so it may reflect a read error. V is TRBV5-1 and J is TRBJ2-5, with 10 bases identical to TRBD2. The germline V gene encodes CDR1 SGHRS and CDR2 YFSETQ. The CDR3 covers 13 residues. CDR3 DNA: TGTGCCAGCCAGGGACTAGCGAGAGAGACCCAGTACTTC. Protein sequence: CASQGLARETQYF.

This clone was seen only once. The chain is built from TRBV2 and TRBJ1-1; tentative D call: TRBD1 (5 bases). Trimming removed 5 bases from V and 7 bases from J, with 14 bases in between. This CDR3 is 13 amino acids long. CDR1 and CDR2 from the germline V gene are SNHLY and FYNNEI. The CDR3 nucleotides are TGTGCCAGCAGTAATTTCCAGGGAAGTGAAGCTTTCTTT. Translated, it gives CASSNFQGSEAFF.

J is TRBJ2-7 and V is TRBV6-1; D gene uncertain. The CDR3 covers 15 residues. The V and J ends lost 5 bases and 2 bases respectively, with 16 bases between them. Looked up from germline, CDR1 is MNHNS and CDR2 is SASEGT. The CDR3 DNA is TGTGCCAGCAGTTCCCCGACCTTGAGCGCCTACGAGCAGTACTTC. Translated, it gives CASSSPTLSAYEQYF.

V usage is TRBV11-3 and J usage is TRBJ1-4; no clear D gene. CDR1 SGHNT and CDR2 YENEEA come from the germline V gene. V was trimmed by 5 bases and J by 4 bases, leaving 14 bases between them. This CDR3 has 15 residues. CDR3 sequence: CASSPSSWDNEKLFF. The CDR3 DNA sequence: TGTGCCAGCAGCCCCTCGTCATGGGATAATGAAAAACTGTTTTTT.

The chain has TRBV7-8 and TRBJ2-3; D perhaps matches TRBD2 (6 bases). Trimming removed 7 bases at V and 5 bases at J, with 25 bases between. Germline-derived CDR1 and CDR2 are SGHVS and FQNEAQ. CDR3 length: 17 residues. CDR3 coding DNA: TGTGCCAGCAACCTTAGGCTCGCGGGATTACAAGGAGATACGCAGTATTTT. It encodes CASNLRLAGLQGDTQYF.

The rearrangement links TRBV29-1 to TRBJ1-4; D uncertain. Germline assignment: CDR1 SQVTM and CDR2 ANQGSEA. The V end was cut by 4 bases, the J end by 13 bases, with 10 bases between. This CDR3 has 10 residues. This chain's CDR3 is CSVVEGGLFF. CDR3 DNA sequence: TGCAGCGTTGTTGAAGGTGGACTGTTTTTT.